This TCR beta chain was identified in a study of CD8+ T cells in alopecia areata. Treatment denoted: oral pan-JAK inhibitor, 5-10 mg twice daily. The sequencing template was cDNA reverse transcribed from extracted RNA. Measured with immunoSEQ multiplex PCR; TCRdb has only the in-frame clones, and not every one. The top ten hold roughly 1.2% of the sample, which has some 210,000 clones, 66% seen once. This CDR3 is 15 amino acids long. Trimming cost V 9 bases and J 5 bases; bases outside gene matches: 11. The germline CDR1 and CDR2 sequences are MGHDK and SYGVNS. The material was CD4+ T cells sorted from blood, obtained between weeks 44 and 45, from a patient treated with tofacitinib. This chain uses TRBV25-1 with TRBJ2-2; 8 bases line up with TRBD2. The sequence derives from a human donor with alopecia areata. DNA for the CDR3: TGTGCCAGTACCACGGGGGGGCCGGGAACCGGGGAGCTGTTTTTT. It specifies CASTTGGPGTGELFF.